These 4 T cell receptor beta chains came from one sample sequenced in a study of blood T cell repertoires in COVID-19 (dated by TCRdb to between 2020 and 2021). The protocol used for the library was the immunoSEQ multiplex PCR assay. Drawn from immuneACCESS, this table holds only the in-frame rearrangements with V and J called that TCRdb kept. Clones are partly lost; checked studies trace under half to an unresolved V gene and leave the rest unexplained. The sample contains 150,000 to 200,000 clones, 87% of them found a single time. The ten most abundant clones make up about 2.7% of the sample. The sequencing sample was made of peripheral blood. The receptors were sampled from a man in his forties or fifties with active or convalescent COVID-19.

The chain carries TRBV5-1 and TRBJ1-2, with 7 bases aligning to TRBD1. The CDR3 contains 13 residues. V trimming: 5 bases; J trimming: 3 bases; junction bases outside the gene matches: 4. Germline V gives CDR1 SGHRS, CDR2 YFSETQ. CDR3 residues: CASSLGGDYGYTF. In DNA form, the CDR3 reads TGCGCCAGCAGTTTAGGGGGCGACTATGGCTACACCTTC.

The chain links TRBV5-1 to TRBJ1-2, with D unresolved. Per the germline V gene, CDR1 is SGHRS and CDR2 is YFSETQ. The CDR3 sequence is 12 residues long. Between the trimmed V and J ends, which lost 4 bases and 6 bases, there was a span of 10 bases. The CDR3 reads CASSPSQDGYTF. The CDR3 bases are TGCGCCAGCAGCCCCTCTCAGGATGGCTACACCTTC. Full variable domain (outside the CDR3, taken from reference TRBV5-1 and TRBJ1-2): KAGVTQTPRYLIKTRGQQVTLSCSPISGHRSVSWYQQTPGQGLQFLFEYFSETQRNKGNFPGRFSGRQFSNSRSEMNVSTLELGDSALYLCASSPSQDGYTFGSGTRLTVV.

The chain employs TRBV7-8 and TRBJ1-1; TRBD1 matches 7 bases. J was trimmed by 4 bases and V by 5 bases; bases with no gene match: 10. The germline V gene has CDR1 SGHVS and CDR2 FQNEAQ. The CDR3 spans 15 residues. This chain's CDR3 is CASSLYLGQITEAFF. CDR3 coding DNA: TGTGCCAGCAGCCTATACCTGGGACAGATCACTGAAGCTTTCTTT.

The chain has TRBV7-9 and TRBJ2-4, with 10 nucleotides matching TRBD2. The CDR3 loop spans 18 amino acids. Per the germline V gene, CDR1 is SEHNR and CDR2 is FQNEAQ (reference sequence). V was pared by 1 base and J by 1 base, with 7 bases of the junction left unmatched. This CDR3 reads CASSLVLSGGTAKNIQYF. DNA for the CDR3: TGTGCCAGCAGCTTAGTTCTTAGCGGGGGGACGGCCAAAAACATTCAGTACTTC.